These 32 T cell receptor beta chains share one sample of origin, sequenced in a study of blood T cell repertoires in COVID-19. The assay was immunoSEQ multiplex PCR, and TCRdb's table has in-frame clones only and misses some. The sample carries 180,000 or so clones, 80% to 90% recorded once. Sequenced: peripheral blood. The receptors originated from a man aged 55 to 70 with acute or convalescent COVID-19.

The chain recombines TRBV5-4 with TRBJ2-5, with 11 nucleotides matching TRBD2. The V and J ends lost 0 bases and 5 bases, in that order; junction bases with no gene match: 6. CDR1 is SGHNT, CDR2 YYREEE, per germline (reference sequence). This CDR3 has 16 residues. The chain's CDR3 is CASSLELAGVVETQYF. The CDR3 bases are TGTGCCAGCAGCTTGGAACTAGCGGGAGTAGTGGAGACCCAGTACTTC. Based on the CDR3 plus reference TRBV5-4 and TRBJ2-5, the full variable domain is ETGVTQSPTHLIKTRGQQVTLRCSSQSGHNTVSWYQQALGQGPQFIFQYYREEENGRGNFPPRFSGLQFPNYSSELNVNALELDDSALYLCASSLELAGVVETQYFGPGTRLLVL.

This chain's CDR3 is CASSLKAGEPQSYEQYF. CDR3 nucleotide sequence: TGTGCCAGCAGCTTGAAAGCGGGAGAGCCCCAGTCCTACGAGCAGTACTTC. The chain links TRBV7-2 to TRBJ2-7; TRBD2 matches at 8 bases. The CDR3 length is 17 residues. CDR1 and CDR2 (germline): SGHTA, FQGNSA. Unmatched junction bases numbered 11, after V lost 3 bases and J lost 1 base.

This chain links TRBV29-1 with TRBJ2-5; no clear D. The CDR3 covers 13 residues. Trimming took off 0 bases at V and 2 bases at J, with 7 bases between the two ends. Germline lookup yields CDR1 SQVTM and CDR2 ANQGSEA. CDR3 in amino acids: CSVEDPYQETQYF. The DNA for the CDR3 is TGCAGCGTTGAAGATCCTTATCAAGAGACCCAGTACTTC.

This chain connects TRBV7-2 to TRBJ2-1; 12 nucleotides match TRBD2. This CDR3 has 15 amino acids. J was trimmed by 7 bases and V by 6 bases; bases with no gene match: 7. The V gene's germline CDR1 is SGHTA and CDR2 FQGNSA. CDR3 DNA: TGTGCCAGCAGTTCTGGACTAGCGGGATGGAATGAGCAGTTCTTC. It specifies CASSSGLAGWNEQFF.

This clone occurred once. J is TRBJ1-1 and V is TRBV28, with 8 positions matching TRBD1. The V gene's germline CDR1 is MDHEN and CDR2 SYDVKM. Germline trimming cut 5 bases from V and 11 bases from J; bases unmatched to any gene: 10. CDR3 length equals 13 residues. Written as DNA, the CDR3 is TGTGCCAGCAGTCTCTCTCAGGGGGCGCGGGCTTTCTTT. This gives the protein CASSLSQGARAFF.

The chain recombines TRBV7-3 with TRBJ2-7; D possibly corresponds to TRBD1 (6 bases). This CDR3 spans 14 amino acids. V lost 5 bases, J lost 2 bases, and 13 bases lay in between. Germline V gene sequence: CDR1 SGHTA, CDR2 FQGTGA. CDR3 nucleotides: TGTGCCAGCAGCCCACAGGGATTGGCCTACGAGCAGTACTTC. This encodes CASSPQGLAYEQYF. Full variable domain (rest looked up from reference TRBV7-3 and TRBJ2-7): GAGVSQTPSNKVTEKGKYVELRCDPISGHTALYWYRQSLGQGPEFLIYFQGTGAADDSGLPNDRFFAVRPEGSVSTLKIQRTERGDSAVYLCASSPQGLAYEQYFGPGTRLTVT.

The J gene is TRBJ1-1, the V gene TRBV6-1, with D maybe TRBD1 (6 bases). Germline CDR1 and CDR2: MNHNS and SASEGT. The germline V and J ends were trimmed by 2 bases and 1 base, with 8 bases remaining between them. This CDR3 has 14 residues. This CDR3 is CASSEYRANTEAFF. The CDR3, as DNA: TGTGCCAGCAGTGAATACAGGGCGAACACTGAAGCTTTCTTT.

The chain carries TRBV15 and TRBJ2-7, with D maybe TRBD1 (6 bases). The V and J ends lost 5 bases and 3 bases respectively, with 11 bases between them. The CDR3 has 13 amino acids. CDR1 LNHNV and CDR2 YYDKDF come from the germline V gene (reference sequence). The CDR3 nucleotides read TGTGCCACCAGCCAGGGGCCTGACTACGAGCAGTACTTC. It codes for CATSQGPDYEQYF.

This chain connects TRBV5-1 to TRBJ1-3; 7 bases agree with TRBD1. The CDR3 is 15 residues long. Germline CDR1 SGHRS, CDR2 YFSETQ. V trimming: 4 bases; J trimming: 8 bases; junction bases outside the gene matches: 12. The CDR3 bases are TGCGCCAGCAGCCAAGACAGGGTACGTGAAGACACCATATATTTT. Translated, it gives CASSQDRVREDTIYF.

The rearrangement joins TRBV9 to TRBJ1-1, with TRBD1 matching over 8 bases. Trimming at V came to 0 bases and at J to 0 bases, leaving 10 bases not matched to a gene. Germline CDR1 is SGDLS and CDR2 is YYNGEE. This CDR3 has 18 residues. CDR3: CASSVGDGQGTLNTEAFF. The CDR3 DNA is TGTGCCAGCAGCGTAGGAGATGGACAGGGAACCTTGAACACTGAAGCTTTCTTT.

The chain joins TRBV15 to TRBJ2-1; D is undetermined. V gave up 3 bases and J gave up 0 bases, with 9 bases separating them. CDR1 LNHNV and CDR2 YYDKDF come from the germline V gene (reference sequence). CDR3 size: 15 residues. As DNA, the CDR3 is TGTGCCACCAGCAGCCAGGTTCCCTCCTACAATGAGCAGTTCTTC. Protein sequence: CATSSQVPSYNEQFF.

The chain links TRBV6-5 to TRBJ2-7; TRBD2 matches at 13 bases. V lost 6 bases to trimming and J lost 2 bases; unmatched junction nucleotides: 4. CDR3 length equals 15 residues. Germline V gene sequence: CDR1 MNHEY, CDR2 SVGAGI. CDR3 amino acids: CASRGLAGAAYEQYF. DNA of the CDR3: TGTGCCAGCAGAGGACTAGCGGGGGCCGCCTACGAGCAGTACTTC.

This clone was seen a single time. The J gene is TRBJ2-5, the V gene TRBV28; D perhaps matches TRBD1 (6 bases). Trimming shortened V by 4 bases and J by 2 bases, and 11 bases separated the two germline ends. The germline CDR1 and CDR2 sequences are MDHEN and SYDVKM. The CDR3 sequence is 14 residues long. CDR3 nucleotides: TGTGCCAGCAGTTCTACCAGGGGACAAGAGACCCAGTACTTC. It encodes CASSSTRGQETQYF.

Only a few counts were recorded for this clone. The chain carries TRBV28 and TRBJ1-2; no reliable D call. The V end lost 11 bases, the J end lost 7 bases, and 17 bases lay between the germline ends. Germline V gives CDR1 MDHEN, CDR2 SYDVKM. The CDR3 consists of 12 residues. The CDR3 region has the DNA TGTGCCTTTGGTAGCGACTTGCGTGGCTACACCTTC. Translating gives CAFGSDLRGYTF.

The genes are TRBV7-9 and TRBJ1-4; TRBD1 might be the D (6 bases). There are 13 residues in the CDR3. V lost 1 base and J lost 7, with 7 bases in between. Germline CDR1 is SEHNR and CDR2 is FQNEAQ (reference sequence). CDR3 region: CASSLGTAEKLFF. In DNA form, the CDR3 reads TGTGCCAGCAGCTTAGGGACAGCTGAAAAACTGTTTTTT. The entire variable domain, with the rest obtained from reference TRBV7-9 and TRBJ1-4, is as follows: DTGVSQNPRHKITKRGQNVTFRCDPISEHNRLYWYRQTLGQGPEFLTYFQNEAQLEKSRLLSDRFSAERPKGSFSTLEIQRTEQGDSAMYLCASSLGTAEKLFFGSGTQLSVL.

This chain's CDR3 is CASSLGQSYGYTF. CDR3 nucleotide sequence: TGCGCCAGCAGCTTGGGACAGTCCTATGGCTACACCTTC. The chain combines TRBV5-1 with TRBJ1-2, with D maybe TRBD1 (5 bases). Germline assignment: CDR1 SGHRS and CDR2 YFSETQ. The length of the CDR3 is 13 residues. V dropped 0 bases and J dropped 4 bases, with 7 bases sitting between them.

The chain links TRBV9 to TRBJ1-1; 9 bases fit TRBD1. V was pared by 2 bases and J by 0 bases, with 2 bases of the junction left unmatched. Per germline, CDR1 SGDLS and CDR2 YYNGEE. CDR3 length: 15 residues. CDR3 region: CASSVGTGMNTEAFF. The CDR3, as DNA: TGTGCCAGCAGCGTCGGGACAGGGATGAACACTGAAGCTTTCTTT.

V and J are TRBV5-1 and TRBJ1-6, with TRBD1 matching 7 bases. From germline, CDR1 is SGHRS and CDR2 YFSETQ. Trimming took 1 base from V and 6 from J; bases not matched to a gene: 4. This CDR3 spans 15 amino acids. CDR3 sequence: CASSLRDSGNSPLHF. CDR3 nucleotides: TGCGCCAGCAGCTTGAGGGACAGCGGTAATTCACCCCTCCACTTT.

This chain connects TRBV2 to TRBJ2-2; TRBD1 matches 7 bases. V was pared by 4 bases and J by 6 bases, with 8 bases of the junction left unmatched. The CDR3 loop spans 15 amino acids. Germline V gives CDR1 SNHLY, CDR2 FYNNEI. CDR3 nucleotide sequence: TGTGCCAGCAGTGGTGCAGGGGGTATATCCGGGGAGCTGTTTTTT. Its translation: CASSGAGGISGELFF.

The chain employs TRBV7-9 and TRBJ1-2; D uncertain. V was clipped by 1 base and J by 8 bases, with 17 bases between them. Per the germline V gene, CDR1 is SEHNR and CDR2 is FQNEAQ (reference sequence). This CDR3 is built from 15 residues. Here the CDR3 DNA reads TGTGCCAGCAGCTTAGACTCCGGGAGTTTGAGGGGCTACACCTTC. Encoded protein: CASSLDSGSLRGYTF.

Here the CDR3 DNA reads TGTGCCAGCAGTTTACGATTAATTTCGGATACAGGGGACGGCTACACCTTC. Its protein is CASSLRLISDTGDGYTF. The chain couples TRBV28 to TRBJ1-2, with 7 bases fitting TRBD1. This CDR3 contains 17 residues. CDR1 and CDR2 (germline): MDHEN, SYDVKM. J was trimmed by 8 bases and V by 2 bases; bases with no gene match: 17.

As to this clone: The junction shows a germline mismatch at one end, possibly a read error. The CDR3 region has the DNA TGTGCCAGCAGCCAAAACTCGGGACAGATCGATTTT. This codes for CASSQNSGQIDF. The rearrangement joins TRBV3-1 (or the pseudogene TRBV3-2) to TRBJ1-4, with 7 bases matching TRBD1. CDR1 is LGHDT, CDR2 YNNKEL, per germline (reference sequence). The CDR3 covers 12 residues.

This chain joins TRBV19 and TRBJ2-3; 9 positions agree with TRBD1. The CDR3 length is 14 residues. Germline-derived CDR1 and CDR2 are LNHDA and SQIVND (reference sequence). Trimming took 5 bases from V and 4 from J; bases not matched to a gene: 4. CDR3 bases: TGTGCCAGTAGTCCGGGACAGGGTGCAGATACGCAGTATTTT. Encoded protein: CASSPGQGADTQYF. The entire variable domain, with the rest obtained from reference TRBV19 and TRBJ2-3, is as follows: DGGITQSPKYLFRKEGQNVTLSCEQNLNHDAMYWYRQDPGQGLRLIYYSQIVNDFQKGDIAEGYSVSREKKESFPLTVTSAQKNPTAFYLCASSPGQGADTQYFGPGTRLTVL.

The CDR3 is CATSGQMNTEAFF. In nucleotides, the CDR3 is TGTGCCACCTCAGGACAAATGAACACTGAAGCTTTCTTT. The rearrangement links TRBV24-1 to TRBJ1-1, with D perhaps matching TRBD1 (5 bases). Germline CDR1 KGHDR, CDR2 SFDVKD. This CDR3 comprises 13 residues. V was pared by 9 bases and J by 0 bases, with 10 bases between.

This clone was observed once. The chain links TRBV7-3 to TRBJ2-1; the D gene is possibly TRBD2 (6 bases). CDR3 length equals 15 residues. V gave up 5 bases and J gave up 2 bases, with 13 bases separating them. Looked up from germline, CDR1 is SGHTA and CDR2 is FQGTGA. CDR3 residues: CASSLGRGPYNEQFF. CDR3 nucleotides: TGTGCCAGCAGCCTCGGGCGGGGACCCTACAATGAGCAGTTCTTC.

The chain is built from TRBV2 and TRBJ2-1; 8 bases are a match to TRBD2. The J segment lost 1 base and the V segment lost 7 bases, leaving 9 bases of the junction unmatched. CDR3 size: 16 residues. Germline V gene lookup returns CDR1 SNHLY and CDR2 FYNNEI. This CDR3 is CASIQPGLGSYNEQFF. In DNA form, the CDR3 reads TGTGCCAGCATCCAACCGGGACTAGGGTCCTACAATGAGCAGTTCTTC.

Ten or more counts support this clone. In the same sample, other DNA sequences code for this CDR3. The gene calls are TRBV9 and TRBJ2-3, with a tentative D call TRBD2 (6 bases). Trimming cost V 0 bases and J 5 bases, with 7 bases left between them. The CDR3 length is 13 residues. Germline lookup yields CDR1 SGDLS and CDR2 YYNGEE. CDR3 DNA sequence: TGTGCCAGCAGCGTAGGGGGAGGAGATACGCAGTATTTT. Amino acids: CASSVGGGDTQYF.

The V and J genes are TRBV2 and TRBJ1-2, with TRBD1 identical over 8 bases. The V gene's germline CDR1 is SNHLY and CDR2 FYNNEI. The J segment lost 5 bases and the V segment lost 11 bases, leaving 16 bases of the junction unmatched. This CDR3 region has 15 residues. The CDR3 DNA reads TGTGCCTCTTCCGACTACTCAGGGGGCAATTATGGCTACACCTTC. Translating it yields CASSDYSGGNYGYTF.

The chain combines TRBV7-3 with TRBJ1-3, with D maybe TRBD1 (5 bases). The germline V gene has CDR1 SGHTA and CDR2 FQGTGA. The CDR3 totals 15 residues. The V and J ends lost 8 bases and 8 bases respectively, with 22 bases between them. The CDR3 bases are TGTGCCAGCGCGCAGGGATCAGCTGGAACCGACACCATATATTTT. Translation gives CASAQGSAGTDTIYF.

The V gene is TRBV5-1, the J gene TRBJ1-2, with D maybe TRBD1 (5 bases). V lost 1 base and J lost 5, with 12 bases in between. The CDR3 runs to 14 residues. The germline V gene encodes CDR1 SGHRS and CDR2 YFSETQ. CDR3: CASSLIDRNYGYTF. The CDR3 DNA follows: TGCGCCAGCAGCTTGATCGACAGAAATTATGGCTACACCTTC.

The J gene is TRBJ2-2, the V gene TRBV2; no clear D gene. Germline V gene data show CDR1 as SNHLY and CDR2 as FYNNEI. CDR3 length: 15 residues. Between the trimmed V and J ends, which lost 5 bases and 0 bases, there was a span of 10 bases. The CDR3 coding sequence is TGTGCCAGCAGTCCAATAGAGTCGAACACCGGGGAGCTGTTTTTT. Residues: CASSPIESNTGELFF.

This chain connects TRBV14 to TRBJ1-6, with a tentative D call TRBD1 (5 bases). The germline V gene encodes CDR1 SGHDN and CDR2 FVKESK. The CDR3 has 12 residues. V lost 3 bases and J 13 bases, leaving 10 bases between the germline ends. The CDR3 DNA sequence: TGTGCCAGCAGCCACCCGGGGGACCCCCTCCACTTT. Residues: CASSHPGDPLHF.